Following are 25 T cell receptor beta chains from one sample sequenced in a study of T-cell memory formation after mild COVID-19. TCRdb reprocessed the 5' RACE reads via MiXCR and lists one record per CDR3 protein. The data hold about 390,000 distinct CDR3 sequences, with 16% observed a single time. Material: PBMCs or a T cell subset sorted from them (not recorded which). These receptors were collected from a man between 18 and 29 years old who had mild COVID-19 (a few samples of this study predate the infection). Cell type and time point are not known.

The chain combines TRBV7-2 with TRBJ2-7; 9 positions agree with TRBD2. Germline values: CDR1 SGHTA, CDR2 FQGNSA. The CDR3 length is 18 residues. The junction had 12 bases not matched to a gene; V was cut back by 0 bases and J by 3 bases. CDR3 in amino acids: CASSLAAGLAGLGYEQYF. In DNA form, the CDR3 reads TGTGCCAGCAGCTTAGCGGCGGGGCTAGCGGGGCTAGGCTACGAGCAGTACTTC.

The V and J genes are TRBV4-2 and TRBJ2-6; D gene uncertain. This CDR3 comprises 17 residues. V shed 1 base and J shed 1 base, with 11 bases lying between them. Germline V CDR1 and CDR2: LGHNA, YNFKEQ. The CDR3 region is CASSQGLEGSGANVLTF. In DNA form, the CDR3 reads TGTGCCAGCAGCCAAGGGTTGGAAGGGTCTGGGGCCAACGTCCTGACTTTC.

This chain uses TRBV27 with TRBJ2-3; D is perhaps TRBD2 (6 bases). This CDR3 contains 15 residues. Germline values: CDR1 MNHEY, CDR2 SMNVEV (reference sequence). With 4 bases removed from V and 3 bases from J, the gap between germline ends came to 14 bases. The CDR3 sequence is CASSSHPTRTDTQYF. The CDR3 DNA follows: TGTGCCAGCAGTTCCCACCCGACTAGGACAGATACGCAGTATTTT.

V is TRBV2 and J is TRBJ2-1; D is perhaps TRBD2 (6 bases). Germline CDR1 is SNHLY and CDR2 is FYNNEI. This CDR3 has 12 residues. The V and J ends lost 2 bases and 8 bases respectively, with 7 bases between them. The CDR3 here is CASSEWGDEQFF. The CDR3 coding sequence is TGTGCCAGCAGTGAATGGGGGGATGAGCAGTTCTTC.

V gene TRBV20-1 combines with J gene TRBJ2-2; the D is unclear. The V and J ends lost 3 bases and 1 base respectively, with 15 bases between them. In germline, CDR1 is DFQATT, CDR2 SNEGSKA (reference sequence). The CDR3 extends over 16 amino acids. This CDR3 is CSARQAGMMNTGELFF. CDR3 nucleotide sequence: TGCAGTGCTAGGCAGGCCGGTATGATGAACACCGGGGAGCTGTTTTTT.

This clonotype showed up many times. The rearrangement links TRBV4-1 to TRBJ2-1; the match to TRBD2 covers 7 bases. V dropped 6 bases and J dropped 4; count of bases not matched to a gene: 9. Germline V gives CDR1 MGHRA, CDR2 YSYEKL. The CDR3 runs to 15 residues. CDR3 sequence: CASRREAGLYNEQFF. CDR3 coding DNA: TGCGCCAGCAGACGGGAGGCGGGTTTGTACAATGAGCAGTTCTTC.

This clonotype showed up just a few times. The genes are TRBV7-9 and TRBJ1-2, with D possibly TRBD1 on 5 matching bases. The CDR3 contains 18 residues. V shed 3 bases and J shed 4 bases, with 24 bases lying between them. CDR1 and CDR2 (germline): SEHNR, FQNEAQ (reference sequence). CDR3 coding DNA: TGTGCCAGCAGCTTGACGGTCGTCCGGGACGCCGAGATCTATGGCTACACCTTC. Translated, it gives CASSLTVVRDAEIYGYTF.

The CDR3 sequence is CASSSVGQGVRELFF. The CDR3 DNA reads TGTGCCAGCAGCTCCGTGGGACAGGGGGTACGGGAGCTGTTTTTT. The gene calls are TRBV7-2 and TRBJ2-2; 11 bases are a match to TRBD1. This CDR3 is 15 amino acids long. J lost 9 bases, V lost 4 bases, and 7 bases had no gene match. In germline, CDR1 is SGHTA, CDR2 FQGNSA. The complete variable domain, with remaining parts taken from reference TRBV7-2 and TRBJ2-2, reads GAGVSQSPSNKVTEKGKDVELRCDPISGHTALYWYRQSLGQGLEFLIYFQGNSAPDKSGLPSDRFSAERTGGSVSTLTIQRTQQEDSAVYLCASSSVGQGVRELFFGEGSRLTVL.

This clonotype was seen ten or more times. The rearrangement links TRBV7-9 to TRBJ2-5; D gene uncertain. V was shortened by 3 bases and J by 4 bases, with 12 bases between the two germline ends. This CDR3 has 14 residues. Germline values: CDR1 SEHNR, CDR2 FQNEAQ (reference sequence). This chain's CDR3 is CASSFAAMGETQYF. CDR3 coding DNA: TGTGCCAGCAGCTTTGCAGCTATGGGAGAGACCCAGTACTTC.

This clonotype has just a few counts. V gene TRBV7-2 combines with J gene TRBJ1-1, with D perhaps TRBD1 (5 bases). Germline V CDR1 and CDR2: SGHTA, FQGNSA. The germline V and J ends were trimmed by 3 bases and 10 bases, with 18 bases remaining between them. The CDR3 totals 14 residues. The CDR3 loop is CASSFRSGPEGAFF. For the CDR3, the DNA is TGTGCCAGCAGCTTCCGGTCGGGGCCGGAGGGAGCTTTCTTT. Full variable domain (missing parts from reference TRBV7-2 and TRBJ1-1): GAGVSQSPSNKVTEKGKDVELRCDPISGHTALYWYRQSLGQGLEFLIYFQGNSAPDKSGLPSDRFSAERTGGSVSTLTIQRTQQEDSAVYLCASSFRSGPEGAFFGQGTRLTVV.

There are a few counts of this clonotype. The chain joins TRBV2 to TRBJ1-1; 8 positions agree with TRBD1. Per germline, CDR1 SNHLY and CDR2 FYNNEI. The J segment lost 6 bases and the V segment lost 7 bases, leaving 7 bases of the junction unmatched. There are 13 residues in the CDR3. CDR3 amino acids: CASIRQGRSEAFF. The CDR3 DNA is TGTGCCAGCATAAGACAGGGGCGGTCTGAAGCTTTCTTT. Combining the CDR3 with reference TRBV2 and TRBJ1-1 gives the whole variable domain EPEVTQTPSHQVTQMGQEVILRCVPISNHLYFYWYRQILGQKVEFLVSFYNNEISEKSEIFDDQFSVERPDGSNFTLKIRSTKLEDSAMYFCASIRQGRSEAFFGQGTRLTVV.

The chain couples TRBV5-6 to TRBJ2-1, with 10 bases matching TRBD2. V gave up 0 bases and J gave up 10 bases; unmatched junction bases: 4. The CDR3 is 14 residues long. CDR1 and CDR2 (germline): SGHDT, YYEEEE. The CDR3 sequence is CASSLERGGVEQFF. CDR3 sequence (DNA): TGTGCCAGCAGCTTGGAGCGGGGGGGCGTCGAGCAGTTCTTC.

The table lists this clonotype with a few counts. The genes are TRBV12-3 or TRBV12-4 and TRBJ1-3; no reliable D call. CDR3 size: 13 residues. V lost 9 bases, J lost 0 bases, and 9 bases lay in between. The chain's CDR3 is CASQMFSGNTIYF. CDR3 nucleotide sequence: TGTGCCAGTCAGATGTTCTCTGGAAACACCATATATTTT.

About this clonotype itself: One junction end does not reproduce the germline sequence, and a read error may be involved. This sequence joins TRBV12-3 or TRBV12-4 and TRBJ1-6; D call uncertain. The CDR3 is 14 residues long. DNA of the CDR3: TGTGCCAGCAGTTTTGAGAGAGGAAATTCACACCTCCACTTT. This codes for CASSFERGNSHLHF.

CDR3 nucleotide sequence: TGCGCCAGCAGCTTGGCTGGGGACCTCGGTCAGCCCCAGCATTTT. Residues: CASSLAGDLGQPQHF. The chain is built from TRBV5-1 and TRBJ1-5; weak D call: TRBD1 (5 bases). V was clipped by 0 bases and J by 6 bases, with 13 bases between them. The CDR3 is made up of 15 amino acids. CDR1 SGHRS and CDR2 YFSETQ come from the germline V gene.

This clonotype was seen only a few times. The chain joins TRBV28 to TRBJ1-1; 7 nucleotides line up with TRBD1. CDR1 MDHEN and CDR2 SYDVKM come from the germline V gene. J lost 1 base, V lost 6 bases, and 5 bases had no gene match. This CDR3 is built from 14 residues. The CDR3 spells CASRKGGTNTEAFF. Written as DNA, the CDR3 is TGTGCCAGCAGGAAAGGGGGCACGAACACTGAAGCTTTCTTT.

The V gene is TRBV12-3 or TRBV12-4, the J gene TRBJ1-1; D is perhaps TRBD1 (6 bases). There are 13 residues in the CDR3. Trimming removed 6 bases at V and 5 bases at J, with 13 bases between. CDR3 DNA sequence: TGTGCCAGCAGCTGGGGGGGCAAGACTGAAGCTTTCTTT. This sequence encodes CASSWGGKTEAFF.

The CDR3 DNA reads as TGTGCCTGGAGTGTGTTCAGGGGCTACGAGCAGTACTTC. Translating gives CAWSVFRGYEQYF. The chain links TRBV30 to TRBJ2-7; the D gene is possibly TRBD1 (6 bases). Germline CDR1 and CDR2: GTSNPN and SVGIG (reference sequence). The CDR3 covers 13 residues. Trimming left V 0 bases short and J 3 bases short, with 9 bases between.

This sequence joins TRBV4-1 and TRBJ2-3, with TRBD1 matching over 9 bases. The CDR3 covers 16 residues. V lost 1 base to trimming and J lost 5 bases; unmatched junction nucleotides: 7. Germline loops: CDR1 MGHRA, CDR2 YSYEKL. The CDR3 nucleotides read TGCGCCAGCAGCCAAGCGGGGACAGGGTTCATAGATACGCAGTATTTT. Translated: CASSQAGTGFIDTQYF.

The gene calls are TRBV6-6 and TRBJ1-3; TRBD1 matches 7 bases. The V gene's germline CDR1 is MNHNY and CDR2 SVGAGI (reference sequence). The CDR3 loop spans 18 amino acids. The V segment lost 6 bases and the J segment 3 bases; nucleotides outside the gene matches: 17. The CDR3 nucleotides read TGTGCCAGCAGCCACGGGGGGAGAGGGGGCTCTTTTGGAAACACCATATATTTT. Translation: CASSHGGRGGSFGNTIYF.

A few counts support this clonotype. This chain links TRBV27 with TRBJ2-3, with 12 positions matching TRBD1. CDR1 MNHEY and CDR2 SMNVEV come from the germline V gene (reference sequence). The V segment lost 7 bases and the J segment 5 bases; nucleotides outside the gene matches: 7. CDR3 size: 15 residues. The CDR3 loop is CASKRGQGAVDTQYF. CDR3 in DNA: TGTGCCAGCAAGAGGGGACAGGGGGCCGTAGATACGCAGTATTTT.

The chain uses TRBV25-1 and TRBJ1-1, with 8 bases that match TRBD1. The CDR3 contains 15 residues. The V and J ends lost 10 bases and 4 bases, in that order; junction bases with no gene match: 14. Germline-derived CDR1 and CDR2 are MGHDK and SYGVNS. The CDR3 is CATTLDRVWGTEAFF. The DNA of the CDR3 is TGTGCCACCACCCTGGACAGGGTTTGGGGCACTGAAGCTTTCTTT.

This clonotype was observed many times. The chain links TRBV5-1 to TRBJ1-4, with 7 bases fitting TRBD1. This CDR3 contains 14 residues. V shed 5 bases and J 4 bases; nucleotides not matched to a gene: 5. Germline V lookup: CDR1 SGHRS, CDR2 YFSETQ. CDR3 coding DNA: TGCGCCAGCAGGTCGGGACAGTATAATGAAAAACTGTTTTTT. Translation: CASRSGQYNEKLFF.

The chain uses TRBV18 and TRBJ2-7; TRBD1 agrees at 9 bases. Trimming took 3 bases from V and 1 from J; bases not matched to a gene: 7. Per the germline V gene, CDR1 is KGHSH and CDR2 is LQKENI. The CDR3 is made up of 16 amino acids. CDR3 in DNA: TGTGCCAGCTCACCTCCGGGACAGGGAATATCCTACGAGCAGTACTTC. Protein product: CASSPPGQGISYEQYF.

The CDR3: CASSSYPGAPDYEQYF. CDR3 DNA sequence: TGTGCCAGCAGCTCATACCCTGGGGCCCCTGACTACGAGCAGTACTTC. This chain joins TRBV7-9 and TRBJ2-7, with a weak D call TRBD1 (5 bases). Germline assignment: CDR1 SEHNR and CDR2 FQNEAQ (reference sequence). The CDR3 covers 16 residues. V gave up 4 bases and J gave up 3 bases, with 19 bases separating them. The full variable domain, in which reference TRBV7-9 and TRBJ2-7 provide the parts outside the CDR3, is DTGVSQNPRHKITKRGQNVTFRCDPISEHNRLYWYRQTLGQGPEFLTYFQNEAQLEKSRLLSDRFSAERPKGSFSTLEIQRTEQGDSAMYLCASSSYPGAPDYEQYFGPGTRLTVT.